The rows below give T cell receptor beta chains drawn from one sample of a study of CD8+ T cells in alopecia areata. TCRdb's table, derived via immunoSEQ multiplex PCR, lists solely in-frame clones and lacks some. The repertoire consists of fewer than 250,000 clones, with 50% to 70% occurring once and the leading ten covering around 0.46%. The input for sequencing was CD4+ T cells sorted from blood, taken at week 0. These receptors came from a human donor with alopecia areata. CDR3s include the opening cysteine and the closing phenylalanine or tryptophan. The D gene is left open where the match is weak. Clone size is not always given. Where it is, it says once, few, many or a class for expanded clones.

D,V,size,J,CDR3,DNA
.,TRBV9,once,TRBJ2-7,CASSVESRTEQYF,TGTGCCAGCAGCGTAGAATCGAGGACCGAGCAGTACTTC
.,TRBV11-2,.,TRBJ2-1,CASSLRARSSYNEQFF,TGTGCCAGCAGCTTACGAGCGAGGAGCTCCTACAATGAGCAGTTCTTC
TRBD2,TRBV30,once,TRBJ2-1,CAHRPGLAGPPVF,TGTGCCCACCGACCGGGACTAGCGGGGCCACCGGTCTTC
TRBD1,TRBV10-3,.,TRBJ1-5,CAISEGTGTRQPQHF,TGTGCCATCAGTGAGGGGACAGGGACCAGACAGCCCCAGCATTTT
TRBD2,TRBV4-1,few,TRBJ2-6,CASSQGGTGANVLTF,TGCGCCAGCAGCCAGGGGGGGACTGGGGCCAACGTCCTGACTTTC
.,TRBV5-1,few,TRBJ2-7,CASSPDTSGAYEQYF,TGCGCCAGCAGTCCGGACACCTCCGGGGCCTACGAGCAGTACTTC
.,TRBV7-6,.,TRBJ2-7,CASSLEARGEQYF,TGTGCCAGCAGCTTAGAGGCTAGGGGCGAGCAGTACTTC
.,TRBV29-1,few,TRBJ1-2,CSAQDVRTGGGYTF,TGCAGCGCTCAGGACGTCCGAACCGGAGGTGGCTACACCTTC
.,TRBV27,.,TRBJ1-2,CASSADSVRGYTF,TGTGCCAGCAGTGCCGACAGTGTCCGTGGCTACACCTTC
TRBD1,TRBV9,.,TRBJ2-3,CASSGRTGGSSTDTQYF,TGTGCCAGCAGCGGACGAACAGGGGGCTCTAGCACAGATACGCAGTATTTT
.,TRBV30,.,TRBJ2-5,CAWSVSWGETQYF,TGTGCCTGGAGTGTATCTTGGGGTGAGACCCAGTACTTC
TRBD1,TRBV19,.,TRBJ1-5,CASSPGQGARPQHF,TGTGCCAGTAGTCCGGGACAGGGGGCGCGGCCCCAGCATTTT
.,TRBV7-3,.,TRBJ2-2,CASSARPGWELFF,TGTGCCAGCAGCGCCAGGCCGGGCTGGGAGCTGTTTTTT
TRBD2,TRBV10-3,many,TRBJ2-1,CAISWREGDEQFF,TGTGCCATCAGTTGGCGGGAGGGTGATGAGCAGTTCTTC
.,TRBV6-1,few,TRBJ1-2,CASSSSGQVGLGYTF,TGTGCCAGCAGTTCGAGTGGTCAGGTGGGGCTTGGCTACACCTTC
.,TRBV7-6,.,TRBJ2-3,CASSLALGTDTQYF,TGTGCCAGCAGCTTAGCGCTAGGCACAGATACGCAGTATTTT
.,TRBV9,.,TRBJ2-2,CASSVEVTGELFF,TGTGCCAGCAGCGTAGAGGTTACCGGGGAGCTGTTTTTT
.,TRBV6-5,.,TRBJ1-5,CASSPWSDRQPQHF,TGTGCCAGCAGCCCCTGGTCGGACAGACAGCCCCAGCATTTT
.,TRBV30,.,TRBJ2-1,CAWTPRGNEQFF,TGTGCCTGGACCCCACGGGGCAATGAGCAGTTCTTC